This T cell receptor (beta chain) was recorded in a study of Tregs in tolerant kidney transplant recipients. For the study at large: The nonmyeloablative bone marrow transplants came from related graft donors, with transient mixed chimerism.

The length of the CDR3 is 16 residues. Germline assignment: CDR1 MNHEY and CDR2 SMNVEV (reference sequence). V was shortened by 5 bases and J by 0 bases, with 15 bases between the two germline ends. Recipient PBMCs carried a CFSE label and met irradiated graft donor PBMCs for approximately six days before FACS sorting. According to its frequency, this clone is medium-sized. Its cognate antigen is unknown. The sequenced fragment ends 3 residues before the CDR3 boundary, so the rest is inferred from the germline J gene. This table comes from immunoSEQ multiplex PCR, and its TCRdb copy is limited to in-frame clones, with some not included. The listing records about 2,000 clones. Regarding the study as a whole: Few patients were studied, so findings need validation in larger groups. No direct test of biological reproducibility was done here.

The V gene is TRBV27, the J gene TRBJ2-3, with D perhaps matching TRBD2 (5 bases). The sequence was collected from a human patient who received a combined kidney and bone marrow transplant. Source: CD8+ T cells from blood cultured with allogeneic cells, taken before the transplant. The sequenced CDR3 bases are TGTGCCAGCAGTCGACCCTACCGGACTAGCACAGATACG. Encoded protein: CASSRPYRTSTDT. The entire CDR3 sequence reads CASSRPYRTSTDTQYF.